These T cell receptor beta chains were read from a single sample in a study. A single record per CDR3 protein comes from TCRdb applying MiXCR to the RT-PCR reads. The sample contains about 680,000 distinct CDR3 sequences, over 12% of which appear only once. Input material: memory CD4+ T cells from blood. All receptors derive from a female donor in good health, serving as a healthy control. Each CDR3 is given with its conserved first and last residue. The D gene is left open where the match is weak. A row's size may be missing; if present it is once, few, many or a size class.

CASEGGNYNEQFF,TGTGCCAGCGAGGGGGGCAACTACAATGAGCAGTTCTTC,-,TRBV28,TRBJ2-1,few
CASSQDIGFSPAFF,TGTGCCAGCAGCCAAGATATTGGATTCTCACCCGCTTTCTTT,-,TRBV4-2,TRBJ1-1,few
CASSGGLHYSYEQYF,TGTGCCAGTAGTGGCGGACTGCACTATTCCTACGAGCAGTACTTC,-,TRBV19,TRBJ2-7,few
CASSGLTGAPTDTQYF,TGTGCCAGCAGCGGGCTGACAGGAGCCCCCACAGATACGCAGTATTTT,-,TRBV9,TRBJ2-3,few
CASSKNYEQYF,TGTGCCAGCAGCAAGAACTACGAGCAGTACTTC,-,TRBV12-3/TRBV12-4,TRBJ2-7,many
CSAGTSGGRGEQFF,TGCAGTGCTGGAACTAGCGGGGGAAGGGGTGAGCAGTTCTTC,TRBD2,TRBV20-1,TRBJ2-1,many
CASSPRGAQNTEAFF,TGTGCCAGCAGCCCCCGCGGGGCTCAGAACACTGAAGCTTTCTTT,-,TRBV7-8,TRBJ1-1,-
CASSLYSGETQYF,TGTGCCAGCAGCTTATATTCGGGAGAGACCCAGTACTTC,-,TRBV11-2,TRBJ2-5,-
CASSQEVQLAGGVNEQFF,TGCGCCAGCAGCCAAGAGGTCCAACTAGCGGGAGGGGTCAATGAGCAGTTCTTC,TRBD2,TRBV4-1,TRBJ2-1,many
CASSHSYF,TGTGCCAGCAGCCATTCGTACTTC,-,TRBV3-1,TRBJ2-4,-
CASSQGLAGARNTGELFF,TGTGCCAGCAGCCAGGGACTAGCGGGGGCCCGGAACACCGGGGAGCTGTTTTTT,TRBD2,TRBV7-2,TRBJ2-2,many
CASSLGPGLAGAEQFF,TGCGCCAGCAGCTTGGGTCCGGGACTAGCGGGAGCAGAGCAGTTCTTC,TRBD2,TRBV5-1,TRBJ2-1,many
CSVWSRGLQETQYF,TGCAGCGTTTGGTCCAGGGGCCTCCAAGAGACCCAGTACTTC,-,TRBV29-1,TRBJ2-5,many
CASSYSFEQVPQYF,TGTGCCAGCAGTTACTCGTTCGAGCAGGTCCCGCAGTATTTT,-,TRBV6-5,TRBJ2-3,-
CASSSGGTGRTQYF,TGCGCCAGCAGCTCGGGAGGGACAGGGAGGACCCAGTACTTC,-,TRBV5-1,TRBJ2-5,few
CASSQERTVYEQYF,TGCGCCAGCAGCCAAGAGAGGACAGTGTACGAGCAGTACTTC,-,TRBV4-1,TRBJ2-7,few
CASKGTGASPLHF,TGTGCCAGCAAGGGAACAGGGGCATCACCCCTCCACTTT,TRBD1,TRBV6-5,TRBJ1-6,-
CSVRRGQLRAGDTQYF,TGCAGCGTTCGGCGGGGACAGCTCCGGGCAGGGGATACGCAGTATTTT,-,TRBV29-1,TRBJ2-3,many
CASSQDPVAGGSETQYF,TGTGCCAGCAGCCAAGATCCGGTAGCGGGAGGATCAGAGACCCAGTACTTC,TRBD2,TRBV4-2,TRBJ2-5,many
CASSSLAGVSGEQFF,TGTGCCAGCAGCTCACTAGCGGGAGTGTCTGGTGAGCAGTTCTTC,TRBD2,TRBV7-2,TRBJ2-1,few
CASRNGLGLIVGELFF,TGTGCCAGCAGAAACGGGCTCGGACTGATAGTCGGGGAGCTGTTTTTT,-,TRBV7-8,TRBJ2-2,few
CASSPPRGTGGDETQYF,TGTGCCAGCAGTCCTCCCCGGGGGACAGGGGGCGACGAGACCCAGTACTTC,TRBD1,TRBV27,TRBJ2-5,many
CSARTLYGYTF,TGCAGTGCTAGGACTCTCTATGGCTACACCTTC,-,TRBV20-1,TRBJ1-2,many
CASSQGRQGPSQETQYF,TGCGCCAGCAGCCAGGGTCGACAGGGGCCTTCACAAGAGACCCAGTACTTC,TRBD1,TRBV4-3,TRBJ2-5,many
CATSDQGTEAFF,TGTGCCACCAGTGACCAGGGAACTGAAGCTTTCTTT,-,TRBV24-1,TRBJ1-1,-
CASNAGGPWGEQYF,TGTGCCAGCAACGCGGGGGGACCGTGGGGTGAGCAGTACTTC,TRBD2,TRBV7-2,TRBJ2-7,few
CASSPGAHNEQFF,TGTGCCAGCAGTCCCGGGGCGCACAATGAGCAGTTCTTC,-,TRBV5-5,TRBJ2-1,-
CASSQGGVPGYTF,TGTGCCAGCAGCCAAGGAGGGGTCCCTGGCTACACCTTC,-,TRBV3-1,TRBJ1-2,-
CASARGIGDTGELFF,TGTGCCAGCGCCCGGGGGATAGGAGACACCGGGGAGCTGTTTTTT,-,TRBV12-3/TRBV12-4,TRBJ2-2,few
CASSLFGTGSETQYF,TGTGCCAGCAGCTTATTCGGGACAGGGTCAGAGACCCAGTACTTC,TRBD1,TRBV7-9,TRBJ2-5,-
CASTWGTLQQNEKLFF,TGTGCCAGCACCTGGGGGACCCTACAACAAAATGAAAAACTGTTTTTT,-,TRBV12-3/TRBV12-4,TRBJ1-4,-
CASSPRGRDQPQHF,TGTGCCAGCAGCCCTAGGGGCCGGGATCAGCCCCAGCATTTT,-,TRBV7-2,TRBJ1-5,-
CASSVSGTEETQYF,TGTGCCAGCAGCGTCTCCGGGACAGAAGAGACCCAGTACTTC,TRBD1,TRBV9,TRBJ2-5,-
CSVRGGSAQYF,TGCAGTGTCAGGGGGGGTTCGGCCCAGTACTTC,-,TRBV20-1,TRBJ2-5,-
CASSSLTSGGTDTQYF,TGTGCCAGCAGTTCTCTCACTAGCGGGGGGACAGATACGCAGTATTTT,TRBD2,TRBV6-5,TRBJ2-3,many
CASTYRDGDYGYTF,TGTGCCAGCACCTACAGGGACGGCGACTATGGCTACACCTTC,-,TRBV6-1,TRBJ1-2,few
CASGGFLPGELFF,TGCGCCAGCGGGGGTTTCCTCCCCGGGGAGCTGTTTTTT,-,TRBV5-1,TRBJ2-2,many
CASSLWGTGKNEQYF,TGTGCCAGCAGTTTATGGGGGACAGGGAAGAACGAGCAGTACTTC,TRBD1,TRBV28,TRBJ2-7,-
CASSTPRQGLDTIYF,TGTGCCAGCAGTACCCCGAGGCAGGGGCTAGACACCATATATTTT,-,TRBV6-5,TRBJ1-3,few
CSARDRAGGWNEQFF,TGCAGTGCTAGAGATAGGGCGGGAGGGTGGAATGAGCAGTTCTTC,TRBD2,TRBV20-1,TRBJ2-1,-
CASSQDFSLPLSF,TGCGCCAGCAGCCAAGATTTCTCCTTACCTTTATCCTTT,-,TRBV4-3,TRBJ1-6,-
CASSFLAGGVIQYF,TGTGCCAGCAGTTTCCTAGCGGGAGGGGTCATTCAGTACTTC,TRBD2,TRBV3-1,TRBJ2-4,few
CASSQDWASAHYGYTF,TGTGCCAGCAGCCAAGATTGGGCCTCGGCTCACTATGGCTACACCTTC,-,TRBV14,TRBJ1-2,-
CASSYQVTGGAGYTF,TGTGCCAGCAGTTACCAAGTCACAGGGGGCGCAGGCTACACCTTC,TRBD1,TRBV6-5,TRBJ1-2,-
CASSYRTGQGGQYF,TGTGCCAGCAGTTACCGGACGGGGCAAGGCGGGCAGTACTTC,-,TRBV6-2/TRBV6-3,TRBJ2-7,few
CSFREGGYTF,TGCAGCTTCAGGGAAGGTGGCTACACCTTC,-,TRBV29-1,TRBJ1-2,-
CASHFTGTGGFF,TGTGCCAGTCACTTCACCGGGACAGGAGGGTTCTTC,TRBD1,TRBV6-1,TRBJ2-1,-
CATSDLEGGSEQFF,TGTGCCACCAGTGATTTGGAGGGGGGCAGTGAGCAGTTCTTC,-,TRBV24-1,TRBJ2-1,-
CASSSFSAGYEQYF,TGTGCCAGCAGTTCGTTTTCGGCTGGCTACGAGCAGTACTTC,-,TRBV6-5,TRBJ2-7,many
CASRRAGLAYEQYF,TGTGCCAGCAGGCGGGCGGGTTTGGCCTACGAGCAGTACTTC,-,TRBV6-5,TRBJ2-7,many
CSARDPAGGGYNEQFF,TGCAGTGCTAGAGATCCAGCGGGGGGAGGGTACAATGAGCAGTTCTTC,TRBD2,TRBV20-1,TRBJ2-1,-
CSARGGGDQPQHF,TGCAGTGCTAGAGGGGGAGGGGATCAGCCCCAGCATTTT,-,TRBV20-1,TRBJ1-5,-
CATSRTGVEAFF,TGTGCCACCAGTCGTACAGGGGTTGAAGCTTTCTTT,TRBD1,TRBV24-1,TRBJ1-1,few
CASSTGQGYYEQYF,TGTGCCAGCAGCACCGGACAGGGGTACTACGAGCAGTACTTC,TRBD1,TRBV5-6,TRBJ2-7,-
CASSQDGQPTYNEQFF,TGCGCCAGCAGCCAAGACGGCCAGCCCACCTACAATGAGCAGTTCTTC,-,TRBV4-1,TRBJ2-1,many
CASSLMPGAGTGELFF,TGTGCCAGCAGCTTGATGCCAGGGGCCGGCACCGGGGAGCTGTTTTTT,-,TRBV5-6,TRBJ2-2,many
CASSDAASSYNSPLHF,TGTGCCAGCAGTGATGCGGCGAGCTCCTATAATTCACCCCTCCACTTT,-,TRBV25-1,TRBJ1-6,few